This T cell receptor (beta chain) derives from a study of shared clonotypes between healthy human individuals. Findings and caveats of the study: Sharing across a few donors was seen in 4% to 6.5% of naive CD4 clonotypes.

As regards this clone: Its specificity is unknown.

Recent vaccinations or acute infections were absent in the healthy HIV-negative adult donors. Germline V gene sequence: CDR1 SNHLY, CDR2 FYNNEI. The CDR3 covers 14 residues. The V gene lost 4 bases and the J gene lost 1 base, with 10 bases spanning the gap. The protocol was immunoSEQ multiplex PCR, while the TCRdb copy is restricted to in-frame clones and leaves out a portion. The sample shows about 1.5 million clones, nearly 99% of them seen only once. The sequenced sample consisted of naive CD4+ T cells sorted from blood. Subset: CD45RA+ positively selected. The source of this sequence is a man aged 25-40 years in good health. This chain links TRBV2 with TRBJ1-1, with no clear D. The CDR3 region has the DNA TGTGCCAGCAGTGTATGGCGTCAGAACACTGAAGCTTTCTTT. This codes for CASSVWRQNTEAFF.